This is a list of T cell receptor beta chains from one sample in a study of neurological immune-mediated disorders. One entry per CDR3 protein results from TCRdb running MiXCR on the 5' RACE reads. Among about 120,000 distinct CDR3 sequences listed, about 3.2% were seen once. Input material: PBMCs. These receptors originate from a young woman with multiple sclerosis. Both conserved end residues are part of each CDR3. Each record gives: D gene, J gene, V gene, clone size, CDR3 DNA, CDR3 protein. A D gene is named only where the DNA matches it firmly. Expanded clones are given a class, and other clones once, few, many or no size at all.

NA TRBJ1-1 TRBV27 many TGTGCCAGCAGTGATCCCGACACTGAAGCTTTCTTT CASSDPDTEAFF
NA TRBJ1-5 TRBV12-3/TRBV12-4 many TGTGCCAGCAGTTTAGCTGGCACCAATCAGCCCCAGCATTTT CASSLAGTNQPQHF
NA TRBJ2-3 TRBV4-1 many TGCGCCAGCAGCCAAGCGTCTAGCCGTAGTTCAGGGACAGATACGCAGTATTTT CASSQASSRSSGTDTQYF
NA TRBJ2-7 TRBV5-1 many TGCGCCAGCAGCTTGGGGAATGGACCGTCTTATGAGCAGTACTTC CASSLGNGPSYEQYF
NA TRBJ2-5 TRBV27 many TGTGCCAGCAGCTCGGAGATGTCACAGCAAGAGACCCAGTACTTC CASSSEMSQQETQYF
NA TRBJ1-2 TRBV7-2 many TGTGCCAGCAGCTTAGGGGACACGTTTAACTATGGCTACACCTTC CASSLGDTFNYGYTF
NA TRBJ1-5 TRBV12-3/TRBV12-4 many TGTGCCAGCAGTTTGACAGTGAGTCAGCCCCAGCATTTT CASSLTVSQPQHF
NA TRBJ1-6 TRBV20-1 many TGCAGTGCTAGGATGGCACCCTTGGGGGGCAATTCACCCCTCCACTTT CSARMAPLGGNSPLHF
NA TRBJ2-7 TRBV5-1 many TGCGCCAGCAGCTTGTATATGGACGGCTACGAGCAGTACTTC CASSLYMDGYEQYF
NA TRBJ1-5 TRBV5-8 many TGTGCCAGCAGCGCTCAGGTTCTTAGCAATCAGCCCCAGCATTTT CASSAQVLSNQPQHF
NA TRBJ2-7 TRBV27 many TGTGCCAGCAGTTTATCGACCCAACTGAACTACGAGCAGTACTTC CASSLSTQLNYEQYF
TRBD2 TRBJ2-1 TRBV14 many TGTGCCAGCAGCCAAGATCTTCGACTAGCGGGGTCCTATGAGCAGTTCTTC CASSQDLRLAGSYEQFF
TRBD1 TRBJ2-3 TRBV15 many TGTGCCACCAGTTGGGACAGGAACACAGATACGCAGTATTTT CATSWDRNTDTQYF
NA TRBJ2-7 TRBV7-2 many TGTGCCAGCAGCGAACAGGGAGACCGTAAGGAGCAGTACTTC CASSEQGDRKEQYF
NA TRBJ1-1 TRBV2 many TGTGCCAGCAGTGAGACAATGGCCTGGGGTAAAAGCACTGAAGCTTTCTTT CASSETMAWGKSTEAFF
NA TRBJ2-1 TRBV4-3 once TGCGCCAGCAGCCAAGATCGGCCGGTTACGGGGATAGTTGGTTACAATGAGCAGTTCTTC CASSQDRPVTGIVGYNEQFF
NA TRBJ1-2 TRBV5-1 many TGCGCCAGCAGCTTGGCTCCAGGGACTTATGGTGGCTACACCTTC CASSLAPGTYGGYTF
NA TRBJ1-3 TRBV29-1 many TGCAGCGTTGGGCGATCCGGGTCTGGAAACACCATATATTTT CSVGRSGSGNTIYF
NA TRBJ2-3 TRBV30 NA TGTGCCTGGCGGAAGGGGGAGGTGGATACGCAGTATTTT CAWRKGEVDTQYF
TRBD2 TRBJ2-5 TRBV20-1 many TGCAGTGCTGCTCAGACTAGCGAAGAGACCCAGTACTTC CSAAQTSEETQYF
NA TRBJ2-5 TRBV20-1 few TGCAGTGCTAGAGATCTAGTAATAGTCGAAGAGACCCAGTACTTC CSARDLVIVEETQYF
NA TRBJ2-3 TRBV9 many TGTGCCAGCAGCGTAGGCGGCGGAACTAGCACAGATACGCAGTATTTT CASSVGGGTSTDTQYF
NA TRBJ1-2 TRBV25-1 many TGTGCCAGCAGTGTGTGGGGGCGAGGCTACACCTTC CASSVWGRGYTF
TRBD1 TRBJ1-5 TRBV20-1 many TGCAGTGCTAGGTGGGGGGGCCCGGGACAGGGCCACAATCAGCCCCAGCATTTT CSARWGGPGQGHNQPQHF
NA TRBJ2-1 TRBV27 many TGTGCCAGCAGTACCTACAATGAGCAGTTCTTC CASSTYNEQFF
TRBD1 TRBJ2-7 TRBV20-1 many TGCAGTGCTGATCTACCGGGACAGGGAGTAAACGAGCAGTACTTC CSADLPGQGVNEQYF
NA TRBJ2-2 TRBV27 many TGTGCCAGCAGTTTAGCCTTTTACACCGGGGAGCTGTTTTTT CASSLAFYTGELFF
NA TRBJ1-1 TRBV6-5 NA TGTGCCAGCCTCGGAAACACTGAAGCTTTCTTT CASLGNTEAFF
NA TRBJ2-2 TRBV27 NA TGTGCCAGCAGTTTATTAACTAGGTCCCCCGGGGAGCTGTTTTTT CASSLLTRSPGELFF
TRBD1 TRBJ2-5 TRBV12-3/TRBV12-4 NA TGTGCCAGCAGCCGGACAGGGGAAGAGACCCAGTACTTC CASSRTGEETQYF
NA TRBJ2-4 TRBV15 few TGTGCCACCAGCCGAGGGGATCCCCAATCGGACATTCAGTACTTC CATSRGDPQSDIQYF
NA TRBJ2-6 TRBV20-1 many TGCAGTGCTGGAGGAGATACTGGGGCCAACGTCCTGACTTTC CSAGGDTGANVLTF
NA TRBJ1-6 TRBV10-3 many TGTGCCATCAGTGAGCGAGGCAGGGAGGGTTCACCCCTCCACTTT CAISERGREGSPLHF
NA TRBJ1-2 TRBV7-2 few TGTGCCAGCAGCCGAAGCCGGGTAGACCATGGCTACACCTTC CASSRSRVDHGYTF
NA TRBJ1-6 TRBV20-1 many TGCAGTGCTAGAGATCGGGGACGAACGAATTCACCCCTCCACTTT CSARDRGRTNSPLHF
TRBD1 TRBJ2-3 TRBV12-3/TRBV12-4 few TGTGCCAGCAGTCTCCAGGGGGCCATGGATACGCAGTATTTT CASSLQGAMDTQYF